The TCR beta chain under discussion was sequenced for a study of shared clonotypes between healthy human individuals. The wider study: There were three CD4 naive, three CD4 memory, two CD8 naive and one CD8 memory plates per donor. Broader study findings: Generation of non-shared clonotypes was less probable than generation of clonotypes shared by all four donors.

The method was immunoSEQ multiplex PCR; TCRdb's version includes in-frame clones alone and lacks a portion of them. The sample shows 2.3 million or so clones, approximately 93% of them seen only once. As regards this clone: Its specificity is unknown.

All the donors were Caucasian adults who lived in Nashville, Tennessee. This CDR3 has 16 amino acids. Germline V gives CDR1 SGDLS, CDR2 YYNGEE. The V and J ends lost 4 bases and 5 bases, in that order; junction bases with no gene match: 8. Sequencing was carried out using naive CD4+ T cells from PBMCs. Specified subset: CD45RA+ positively selected. The source of this sequence is a man younger than 35 in good health. Some clones in this sample may be carry-over from other donors' samples. The chain is built from TRBV9 and TRBJ2-1; 11 nucleotides match TRBD2. CDR3 DNA: TGTGCCAGCAGCACACCCGGGACTAGCGGTAACAATGAGCAGTTCTTC. Translated: CASSTPGTSGNNEQFF.